This T cell receptor (beta chain) is drawn from a study of shared clonotypes between healthy human individuals. Naive CD8 cells lacked CD45RO and underwent positive selection for CCR7, leaving out terminally differentiated effector memory CD45RA+ cells. The study drew all its donors from Caucasian adults living in Nashville, Tennessee. In regard to this clone: What it binds is not known.

Trimming stripped 1 base from V and 5 bases from J, with 9 bases between. The germline gives CDR1 MGHRA, CDR2 YSYEKL. There are 14 residues in the CDR3. This was a deep-level run. Method: immunoSEQ multiplex PCR; TCRdb's copy keeps in-frame clones and lacks some. Of some 2 million clones listed, about 95% are singletons. General observations from the study: Non-shared clonotypes had lower generation probabilities than those shared by all four donors.

Specimen: naive CD8+ T cells sorted from blood. The receptor comes from a man between 18 and 35 years old in good health. The chain joins TRBV4-1 to TRBJ1-5; weak D call: TRBD1 (5 bases). CDR3 loop: CASSQVGEHQPQHF. Written as DNA, the CDR3 is TGCGCCAGCAGCCAAGTAGGGGAACATCAGCCCCAGCATTTT.